The 3 T cell receptor beta chains presented below share a single source sample, sequenced in a study of cytomegalovirus exposure and HLA in healthy donors. The data were produced by immunoSEQ multiplex PCR, yet TCRdb's version contains in-frame clones alone and is incomplete. The data hold tens of thousands of clones, with 88% observed a single time. What was sequenced was PBMCs. These receptors were collected from a woman younger than 45 in good health and CMV-seronegative.

This chain connects TRBV27 to TRBJ1-2; D possibly corresponds to TRBD1 (6 bases). CDR1 and CDR2 from the germline V gene are MNHEY and SMNVEV (reference sequence). Trimming cost V 1 base and J 6 bases, with 12 bases left between them. The CDR3 is 14 residues long. The CDR3 coding sequence is TGTGCCAGCAGTTTATACAACACAGGGAATGGCTACACCTTC. This codes for CASSLYNTGNGYTF.

The CDR3 DNA sequence: TGTGCCATCAGTCGGACAGGGCTGGACACTGAAGCTTTCTTT. Its protein product is CAISRTGLDTEAFF. V gene TRBV10-3 combines with J gene TRBJ1-1; 8 nucleotides align to TRBD1. With V trimmed by 5 bases and J by 3 bases, 5 bases remained unmatched. Germline lookup yields CDR1 ENHRY and CDR2 SYGVKD. This CDR3 spans 14 amino acids.

The rearrangement uses TRBV10-1 and TRBJ2-7; 7 nucleotides match TRBD2. This CDR3 contains 15 residues. The ends lost 0 bases at V and 4 bases at J; junction bases unmatched: 6. The germline V gene has CDR1 WNHNN and CDR2 SYGVQD (reference sequence). Written as DNA, the CDR3 is TGCGCCAGCAGTGAGTCCTCCCTGGGGGGGTACGAGCAGTACTTC. Translation: CASSESSLGGYEQYF.